The 2 T cell receptor beta chains given below trace back to one sample, sequenced in a study of T cell changes during pregnancy in multiple sclerosis. Assay: immunoSEQ multiplex PCR; the TCRdb copy retains only in-frame clones and omits some. The sample records 70,000 to 95,000 clones, around 94% being singletons. Sample: peripheral blood, taken after pregnancy. These receptors were obtained from a female donor in good health, enrolled as a control in a pregnancy study.

The V and J genes are TRBV7-6 and TRBJ2-5; D possibly corresponds to TRBD2 (6 bases). CDR1 and CDR2 (germline): SGHVS, FNYEAQ. The CDR3 contains 13 residues. V gave up 4 bases and J gave up 5 bases, with 11 bases separating them. Here the CDR3 DNA reads TGTGCCAGCAGCTCGGGGACTGACGAGACCCAGTACTTC. It is translated as CASSSGTDETQYF.

The DNA of the CDR3 is TGTGCCAGCAGCTTGCAGGCTAATAGCAATCAGCCCCAGCATTTT. This encodes CASSLQANSNQPQHF. The chain combines TRBV5-5 with TRBJ1-5; D not certain. Trimming removed 1 base from V and 0 bases from J, with 8 bases in between. Germline CDR1 is SGHKS and CDR2 is YYEKEE (reference sequence). The CDR3 runs to 15 residues. Variable domain in full (rest from reference TRBV5-5 and TRBJ1-5): DAGVTQSPTHLIKTRGQQVTLRCSPISGHKSVSWYQQVLGQGPQFIFQYYEKEERGRGNFPDRFSARQFPNYSSELNVNALLLGDSALYLCASSLQANSNQPQHFGDGTRLSIL.